The 9 T cell receptor beta chains listed next were all sequenced from one sample in a study of regulatory T cells in long-lasting Graves disease. Indicated time point: persistent/refractory GD, antithyroid drugs over 5 years with positive TRAb. From RNA extracted from PBMCs, the TCR library was made. CDR3-region Arm-PCR and iRepertoire HTBI primers produced the TCR beta libraries. One entry per CDR3 protein, called by TCRdb with MiXCR from the multiplex PCR reads. The sample holds roughly 450,000 distinct CDR3 sequences, 20% to 25% seen once. This sample comprised peripheral blood mononuclear cells (PBMCs), obtained when the disease was refractory, from a patient treated with antithyroid drugs. These receptors originate from a female donor with Graves disease.

There are many counts of this clonotype. The chain uses TRBV28 and TRBJ1-2, with D possibly matching TRBD1 (6 bases). CDR3 length: 15 amino acids. Trimming left V 2 bases short and J 4 bases short, with 14 bases between. CDR1 MDHEN and CDR2 SYDVKM come from the germline V gene. CDR3 nucleotide sequence: TGTGCCAGCAGTTTAGCACAGGGCTTCAGCTATGGCTACACCTTC. Translated: CASSLAQGFSYGYTF.

J is TRBJ2-3 and V is TRBV10-3, with D perhaps TRBD2 (5 bases). This CDR3 is built from 14 residues. The germline V gene encodes CDR1 ENHRY and CDR2 SYGVKD. Deletions cut 7 bases from V and 5 bases from J, with 16 bases between. In nucleotides, the CDR3 is TGTGCCATCACCCGGGAATATGGTATAGATACGCAGTATTTT. This gives the protein CAITREYGIDTQYF.

Only a few counts were recorded for this clonotype. This rearrangement joins TRBV6-2 or TRBV6-3 to TRBJ1-2; no clear D gene. The CDR3 loop spans 13 amino acids. Germline CDR1 MNHEY, CDR2 SVGEGT. V shed 3 bases and J shed 4 bases, with 9 bases lying between them. CDR3 sequence: CASSYLGSYGYTF. CDR3 in DNA: TGTGCCAGCAGTTATCTCGGCAGCTATGGCTACACCTTC.

This clonotype was recorded many times. This chain links TRBV19 with TRBJ2-7; TRBD2 aligns across 9 bases. The CDR3 spans 15 residues. Germline CDR1 LNHDA, CDR2 SQIVND (reference sequence). The V segment lost 5 bases and the J segment 1 base; nucleotides outside the gene matches: 6. The DNA for the CDR3 is TGTGCCAGTAGTGTTAGCGGGAGAGGATCCTACGAGCAGTACTTC. It translates to CASSVSGRGSYEQYF.

This clonotype was counted many times. The CDR3 bases are TGCGCCAGCAGGAGGGACAGGGGAACTGAAGCTTTCTTT. It encodes CASRRDRGTEAFF. This chain links TRBV10-2 with TRBJ1-1; 10 nucleotides line up with TRBD1. V lost 6 bases, J lost 5 bases, and 3 bases stayed unmatched. Germline CDR1 WSHSY, CDR2 SAAADI. The CDR3 has 13 residues.

Many counts were recorded for this clonotype. V gene TRBV27 combines with J gene TRBJ1-1; possibly TRBD1 for D (6 bases). Trimming stripped 2 bases from V and 0 bases from J, with 13 bases between. This CDR3 is built from 16 residues. Germline V gene sequence: CDR1 MNHEY, CDR2 SMNVEV (reference sequence). This chain's CDR3 is CASSLRGGNMNTEAFF. DNA of the CDR3: TGTGCCAGCAGTTTACGAGGGGGGAACATGAACACTGAAGCTTTCTTT.

The table lists this clonotype with many counts. This chain links TRBV27 with TRBJ1-1; the D is unclear. V was cut by 5 bases and J by 1 base, with 11 bases left in between. Germline CDR1 reads MNHEY; CDR2 reads SMNVEV (reference sequence). The CDR3 extends over 14 amino acids. CDR3 in amino acids: CASSPYATNTEAFF. The CDR3 DNA reads as TGTGCCAGCAGTCCCTATGCCACGAACACTGAAGCTTTCTTT.

This clonotype was recorded at least ten times. The rearrangement uses TRBV7-9 and TRBJ1-4; weak D call: TRBD1 (6 bases). V was pared by 1 base and J by 0 bases, with 6 bases between. Germline loops: CDR1 SEHNR, CDR2 FQNEAQ (reference sequence). This CDR3 is 15 amino acids long. The CDR3: CASSLGQATNEKLFF. In DNA, the CDR3 is TGTGCCAGCAGCTTAGGACAGGCAACTAATGAAAAACTGTTTTTT.

This clonotype was seen ten or more times. This chain uses TRBV28 with TRBJ1-1; 9 bases are shared with TRBD1. The V and J ends lost 6 bases and 12 bases, in that order; junction bases with no gene match: 11. Germline V lookup: CDR1 MDHEN, CDR2 SYDVKM. The CDR3 contains 13 residues. CDR3: CASSSSGTGKPFF. CDR3 coding DNA: TGTGCCAGCAGCTCGTCCGGGACAGGGAAACCTTTCTTT.